Sequencing of this T cell receptor beta chain was carried out in a study of OX40 agonist ivuxolimab in advanced cancers. Method: immunoSEQ multiplex PCR; TCRdb's copy keeps in-frame clones and lacks some. The repertoire has about 82,000 clones, 85% to 90% of them found once; the top ten carry around 6%. The CDR3 runs 14 residues. Trimming took off 2 bases at V and 3 bases at J, with 8 bases between the two ends. The V gene's germline CDR1 is KGHSH and CDR2 LQKENI. This sequence originates from an adult with an advanced solid tumor such as melanoma, head and neck, liver or kidney cancer. The starting material was CD4+ or CD8+ T cells sorted from blood, obtained in a trial of the OX40 agonist ivuxolimab. This sequence joins TRBV18 and TRBJ1-5; D unclear. CDR3: CASSPNSFNQPQHF. Here the CDR3 DNA reads TGTGCCAGCTCACCAAACAGTTTCAATCAGCCCCAGCATTTT.